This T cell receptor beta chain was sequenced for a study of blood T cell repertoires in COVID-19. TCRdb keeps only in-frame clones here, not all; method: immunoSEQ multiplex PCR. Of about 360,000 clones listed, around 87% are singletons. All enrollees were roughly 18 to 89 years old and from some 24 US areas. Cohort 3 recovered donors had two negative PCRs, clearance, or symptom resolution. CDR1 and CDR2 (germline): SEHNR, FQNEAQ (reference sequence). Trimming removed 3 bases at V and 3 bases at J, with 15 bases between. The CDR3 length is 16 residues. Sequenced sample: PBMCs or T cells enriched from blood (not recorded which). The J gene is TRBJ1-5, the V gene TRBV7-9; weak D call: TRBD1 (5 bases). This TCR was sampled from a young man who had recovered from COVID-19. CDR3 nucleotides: TGTGCCAGCAGCTTTGTAGGGGCAGGTGACAATCAGCCCCAGCATTTT. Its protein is CASSFVGAGDNQPQHF. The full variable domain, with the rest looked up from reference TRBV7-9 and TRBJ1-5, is DTGVSQNPRHKITKRGQNVTFRCDPISEHNRLYWYRQTLGQGPEFLTYFQNEAQLEKSRLLSDRFSAERPKGSFSTLEIQRTEQGDSAMYLCASSFVGAGDNQPQHFGDGTRLSIL.